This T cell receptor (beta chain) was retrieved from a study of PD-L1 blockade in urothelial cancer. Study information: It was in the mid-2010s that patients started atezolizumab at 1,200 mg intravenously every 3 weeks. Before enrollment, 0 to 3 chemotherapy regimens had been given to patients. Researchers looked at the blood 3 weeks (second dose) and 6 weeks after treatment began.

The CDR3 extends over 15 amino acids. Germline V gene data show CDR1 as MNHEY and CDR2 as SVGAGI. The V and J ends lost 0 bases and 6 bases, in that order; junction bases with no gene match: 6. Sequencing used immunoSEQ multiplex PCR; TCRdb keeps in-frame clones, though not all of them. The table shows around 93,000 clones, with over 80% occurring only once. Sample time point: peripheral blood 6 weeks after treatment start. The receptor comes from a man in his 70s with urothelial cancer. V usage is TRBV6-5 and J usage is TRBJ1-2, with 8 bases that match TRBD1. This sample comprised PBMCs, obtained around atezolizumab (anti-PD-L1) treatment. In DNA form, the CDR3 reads TGTGCCAGCAGTTACTCCCAGGGGGCATCGGATGGCTACACCTTC. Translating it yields CASSYSQGASDGYTF.